The subject of this entry is one TCR beta chain. This sample stems from a study of T cell responses to AZD1222 COVID-19 vaccine. Turning to the study itself: Pooling covered second doses at about 4 or about 12 weeks.

This CDR3 is 16 amino acids long. V was pared by 6 bases and J by 2 bases, with 10 bases of the junction left unmatched. Germline CDR1 MNHNS, CDR2 SASEGT. Assay: immunoSEQ multiplex PCR; the TCRdb copy retains only in-frame clones and omits some. The sample has around 120,000 clones, around 94% seen once; the top ten hold 2.5% to 3%. This TCR was sampled from an adult in good health. The V gene is TRBV6-1, the J gene TRBJ2-7; 10 bases match TRBD2. The sample here was peripheral blood, taken on day 0 of AZD1222 vaccination. The CDR3 region is CASRELAGSGAYEQYF. Written as DNA, the CDR3 is TGTGCCAGCAGAGAACTAGCGGGGAGTGGGGCCTACGAGCAGTACTTC.